These T cell receptor beta chains were read from a single sample in a study of cytomegalovirus exposure and HLA in healthy donors. Method: immunoSEQ multiplex PCR; TCRdb's copy keeps in-frame clones and lacks some. The table records roughly 110,000 clones, about 74% of them present only once. The sample was PBMCs. All receptors derive from a female donor in good health and CMV-seronegative. Both conserved end residues are part of each CDR3. Fields, in order: J gene, clone size, V gene, CDR3 protein. Where a row states a size, it is once, few, many or the class of an expanded clone; other rows omit it.

J gene: TRBJ1-1
clone size: few
V gene: TRBV5-5
CDR3 protein: CASSFSPVTVNTEAFF

J gene: TRBJ1-2
clone size: .
V gene: TRBV7-6
CDR3 protein: CASSQNSRVYTGNASYGYTF

J gene: TRBJ2-5
clone size: few
V gene: TRBV9
CDR3 protein: CASSAQTGGQETQYF

J gene: TRBJ2-7
clone size: .
V gene: TRBV7-8
CDR3 protein: CASSPTFGDYQQYF

J gene: TRBJ1-2
clone size: .
V gene: TRBV6-1
CDR3 protein: CASSESMMGLSALF

J gene: TRBJ1-6
clone size: .
V gene: TRBV7-8
CDR3 protein: CASSLGTGNSPLHF

J gene: TRBJ1-3
clone size: .
V gene: TRBV4-2
CDR3 protein: CASSQQGSGNTIYF

J gene: TRBJ2-3
clone size: .
V gene: TRBV5-5
CDR3 protein: CASSLGYDLADTQYF

J gene: TRBJ2-1
clone size: .
V gene: TRBV7-9
CDR3 protein: CASNPERGEWIEQFF

J gene: TRBJ2-2
clone size: .
V gene: TRBV10-2
CDR3 protein: CASRGLAGENTGELFF

J gene: TRBJ1-6
clone size: .
V gene: TRBV7-9
CDR3 protein: CASSLGARTAISPLHF

J gene: TRBJ1-5
clone size: .
V gene: TRBV7-8
CDR3 protein: CATAFTSLSNQPQHF

J gene: TRBJ2-5
clone size: .
V gene: TRBV7-9
CDR3 protein: CASSLGPGTGTQETQYF

J gene: TRBJ2-3
clone size: .
V gene: TRBV9
CDR3 protein: CASSVEGGASTDTQYF

J gene: TRBJ1-4
clone size: .
V gene: TRBV28
CDR3 protein: CASSLVGTLDEKLFF

J gene: TRBJ2-2
clone size: .
V gene: TRBV27
CDR3 protein: CASGLAGDFSGELFF

J gene: TRBJ1-2
clone size: .
V gene: TRBV5-6
CDR3 protein: CASSLGLTGIGYTF

J gene: TRBJ2-1
clone size: .
V gene: TRBV9
CDR3 protein: CASTAMGTSGLNEQFF

J gene: TRBJ2-7
clone size: .
V gene: TRBV15
CDR3 protein: CATSRAWGPSVEQYF

J gene: TRBJ1-1
clone size: .
V gene: TRBV30
CDR3 protein: CAWSAGGYSEAFF

J gene: TRBJ1-3
clone size: .
V gene: TRBV30
CDR3 protein: CAWSVPQGVWSTIYF

J gene: TRBJ1-6
clone size: medium-sized
V gene: TRBV6-4
CDR3 protein: CASSDSTNSPLHF

J gene: TRBJ2-1
clone size: few
V gene: TRBV4-1
CDR3 protein: CASSQEDTYNEQFF

J gene: TRBJ1-3
clone size: .
V gene: TRBV7-9
CDR3 protein: CASSLALSGNTIYF

J gene: TRBJ2-5
clone size: .
V gene: TRBV2
CDR3 protein: CASSTSSGGPHQETQYF

J gene: TRBJ2-5
clone size: .
V gene: TRBV4-3
CDR3 protein: CASSQDLNGGVQYF

J gene: TRBJ2-7
clone size: .
V gene: TRBV11-2
CDR3 protein: CASSSSLIEQYF

J gene: TRBJ2-3
clone size: .
V gene: TRBV27
CDR3 protein: CASSSLSGGASTQYF

J gene: TRBJ2-5
clone size: .
V gene: TRBV19
CDR3 protein: CASSLSPGGPRETQYF

J gene: TRBJ1-1
clone size: .
V gene: TRBV6-4
CDR3 protein: CASRNTGGGTEAFF

J gene: TRBJ1-1
clone size: .
V gene: TRBV5-4
CDR3 protein: CASSSSYTEAFF

J gene: TRBJ2-5
clone size: .
V gene: TRBV5-1
CDR3 protein: CASSLGQGSQETQYF

J gene: TRBJ2-7
clone size: .
V gene: TRBV9
CDR3 protein: CASSVGRRSYEQYF

J gene: TRBJ2-7
clone size: .
V gene: TRBV7-9
CDR3 protein: CASSHPQGYEQYF

J gene: TRBJ2-1
clone size: .
V gene: TRBV7-7
CDR3 protein: CASSFSFNNEQFF

J gene: TRBJ1-1
clone size: .
V gene: TRBV7-2
CDR3 protein: CASSLEELTEAFF

J gene: TRBJ1-2
clone size: .
V gene: TRBV9
CDR3 protein: CASSKPGDYGYTF

J gene: TRBJ1-1
clone size: .
V gene: TRBV5-1
CDR3 protein: CASSLARTEAFF

J gene: TRBJ2-7
clone size: once
V gene: TRBV5-1
CDR3 protein: CASSLGPGSSYEQYF

J gene: TRBJ2-1
clone size: .
V gene: TRBV7-8
CDR3 protein: CASSSDGIAGSSYNEQFF

J gene: TRBJ2-5
clone size: .
V gene: TRBV5-6
CDR3 protein: CASSRTSGGQATQYF

J gene: TRBJ1-1
clone size: .
V gene: TRBV28
CDR3 protein: CASSLPGLTEAFF

J gene: TRBJ2-3
clone size: .
V gene: TRBV4-1
CDR3 protein: CASSRQGSDTQYF

J gene: TRBJ1-2
clone size: medium-sized
V gene: TRBV6-1
CDR3 protein: CASSEGPGEGYGYTF

J gene: TRBJ2-2
clone size: .
V gene: TRBV7-2
CDR3 protein: CASSASGTSTGELFF

J gene: TRBJ2-1
clone size: .
V gene: TRBV19
CDR3 protein: CASSISFLATDEQFF

J gene: TRBJ2-7
clone size: few
V gene: TRBV7-2
CDR3 protein: CASSFGGRYEQYF

J gene: TRBJ1-1
clone size: .
V gene: TRBV2
CDR3 protein: CASSGQGGGKAFF

J gene: TRBJ2-5
clone size: .
V gene: TRBV10-3
CDR3 protein: CAISEGLAGGQGETQYF

J gene: TRBJ1-4
clone size: .
V gene: TRBV5-4
CDR3 protein: CASSSIGVEEKLFF

J gene: TRBJ1-3
clone size: .
V gene: TRBV4-2
CDR3 protein: CASSQEQVPGNTIYF

J gene: TRBJ1-2
clone size: .
V gene: TRBV2
CDR3 protein: CASRADRVPNYGYTF

J gene: TRBJ2-7
clone size: .
V gene: TRBV6-5
CDR3 protein: CASSPPTGVGYEQYF